The clone carrying this T cell receptor (beta chain) was seen more than once but under ten times. Its antigen is as yet unknown. The CDR3 is made up of 17 amino acids. Germline-derived CDR1 and CDR2 are SGDLS and YYNGEE. Trimming removed 3 bases from V and 1 base from J; junction bases left unmatched: 8. This record comes from a study of cytomegalovirus exposure and HLA in healthy donors. Study-wide points: Donors belonging to an Asian-associated ancestry cluster reportedly showed fewer N-insertions in productive TCRs than the 666-donor mean, according to what a later analysis found. Per a later analysis, 15,000 to 20,000 TCR beta sequences showed association with HLA alleles at 0.05 false discovery rate. Some V segments (TRBV6-2 and TRBV6-3 among them) were excluded as indistinguishable.

PCR was performed using 60 Vbeta and 13 Jbeta primers. As processed by the authors: An analysis performed later counted roughly 80 million unique TCR beta chains (around 9.9 million of them shared). The method was immunoSEQ multiplex PCR; TCRdb's version includes in-frame clones alone and lacks a portion of them. V, J and clone size are taken as reported in that table, and D and trimming were inferred from the DNA itself. The sample holds approximately 150,000 clones, roughly 80% seen once. The sequenced material came from PBMCs. The chain links TRBV9 to TRBJ1-3, with TRBD1 matching 9 bases. This TCR was sampled from a woman aged 55-70 years in good health and CMV-seronegative. CDR3 sequence reads: CASSARDRAFSGNTIYF. CDR3 nucleotides: TGTGCCAGCAGCGCCCGGGACAGGGCCTTTTCTGGAAACACCATATATTTT.